Shown below are 12 T cell receptor beta chains from a single sample sequenced in a study of graft-versus-host responses after intestinal transplantation. Libraries were prepared by immunoSEQ multiplex PCR; TCRdb keeps only in-frame clonotypes and omits some of them. The repertoire holds about 5,600 clones, with about 80% as singletons. Intraepithelial plus lamina propria lymphocytes were released by processing graft tissue. This sample comprised ileum tissue, obtained approximately 220 days after intestinal transplant. These receptors originate from a human patient who received an intestinal transplant, so some T cells may come from the graft donor.

The chain has TRBV16 and TRBJ2-7; no definite D call. The CDR3 runs to 15 residues. CDR1 is KGHSY, CDR2 FQNENV, per germline. Trimming stripped 0 bases from V and 4 bases from J, with 13 bases between. CDR3 in DNA: TGTGCCAGCAGCCAATCCGACCCCAAACTATACGAGCAGTACTTC. It encodes CASSQSDPKLYEQYF.

This clone has more than one count but fewer than ten. The chain employs TRBV9 and TRBJ1-2, with D possibly TRBD1 on 6 matching bases. This CDR3 is 18 amino acids long. CDR1 is SGDLS, CDR2 YYNGEE, per germline. V was trimmed by 0 bases and J by 5 bases, leaving 23 bases between them. The CDR3 is CASSVEGGPISSRYGYTF. The CDR3, as DNA: TGTGCCAGCAGCGTAGAAGGGGGACCCATTTCGAGTCGGTATGGCTACACCTTC.

In DNA, the CDR3 is TGTGCCAGCAGCCTCACTAGCGGGGGAGCTTCCGGGGAGCTGTTTTTT. It specifies CASSLTSGGASGELFF. V usage is TRBV11-2 and J usage is TRBJ2-2, with 11 bases that match TRBD2. CDR3 length: 16 residues. From germline, CDR1 is SGHAT and CDR2 FQNNGV. Trimming cost V 5 bases and J 6 bases; bases outside gene matches: 8.

This chain uses TRBV6-6 with TRBJ2-1; 10 bases are shared with TRBD2. This CDR3 has 15 amino acids. The V and J ends lost 5 bases and 5 bases, in that order; junction bases with no gene match: 6. CDR1 and CDR2 from the germline V gene are MNHNY and SVGAGI (reference sequence). DNA for the CDR3: TGTGCCAGCAGTCCAGCGGGGGGGCCGAACAATGAGCAGTTCTTC. It encodes CASSPAGGPNNEQFF.

To note about this clone: Additional DNA sequences in this sample encode the identical CDR3. The chain links TRBV5-1 to TRBJ2-2; D possibly corresponds to TRBD1 (7 bases). V was trimmed by 2 bases and J by 4 bases, leaving 12 bases between them. There are 15 residues in the CDR3. Per germline, CDR1 SGHRS and CDR2 YFSETQ. The CDR3 nucleotides are TGCGCCAGCAGCTTCAGGCAGGGGGGCACCGGGGAGCTGTTTTTT. Amino acids: CASSFRQGGTGELFF.

As regards this clone: Mismatch with germline at one junction end may stem from a read error. This chain links TRBV6-4 with TRBJ2-3; a weak D match, TRBD1 (6 bases). CDR3 length: 15 amino acids. Germline-derived CDR1 and CDR2 are MRHNA and SNTAGT. The CDR3 sequence is CAGRTGQPSTDTQYF. The CDR3 DNA is TGTGCCGGCAGGACTGGACAGCCTAGCACAGATACGCAGTATTTT.

This chain uses TRBV6-5 with TRBJ1-2; possible D gene TRBD1, 6 bases. The CDR3 contains 12 residues. The V gene lost 6 bases and the J gene lost 5 bases, with 10 bases spanning the gap. Germline assignment: CDR1 MNHEY and CDR2 SVGAGI. The CDR3, as DNA: TGTGCCAGCAGGGGGGGCTTTTATGGCTACACCTTC. Translated: CASRGGFYGYTF.

The V gene is TRBV9, the J gene TRBJ2-3; D is unclear. With 5 bases removed from V and 3 bases from J, the gap between germline ends came to 10 bases. Germline loops: CDR1 SGDLS, CDR2 YYNGEE. The CDR3 sequence is 13 residues long. This chain's CDR3 is CASRELNTDTQYF. Here the CDR3 DNA reads TGTGCCAGCAGGGAGCTTAATACAGATACGCAGTATTTT.

This clone occurred a few times. The chain employs TRBV27 and TRBJ2-7, with unresolved D. The CDR3 has 14 amino acids. V lost 2 bases and J lost 4, with 12 bases in between. CDR1 and CDR2 (germline): MNHEY, SMNVEV (reference sequence). CDR3 amino acids: CASSLRPALYEQYF. In DNA form, the CDR3 reads TGTGCCAGCAGTTTAAGGCCAGCTTTATACGAGCAGTACTTC.

The chain recombines TRBV6-1 with TRBJ2-1; weak D call: TRBD1 (6 bases). The CDR3 runs to 13 residues. V was trimmed by 6 bases and J by 9 bases, leaving 15 bases between them. Germline lookup yields CDR1 MNHNS and CDR2 SASEGT. The CDR3 is CASRPSGVGEQFF. The DNA of the CDR3 is TGTGCCAGCAGACCCTCAGGGGTAGGTGAGCAGTTCTTC.

In this sample, this clone turned up a few times. The rearrangement uses TRBV7-3 and TRBJ2-7; no reliable D call. From germline, CDR1 is SGHTA and CDR2 FQGTGA. V gave up 0 bases and J gave up 2 bases, with 11 bases separating them. The CDR3 is 15 amino acids. The CDR3 spells CASSLTPAPAYEQYF. CDR3 nucleotide sequence: TGTGCCAGCAGCTTAACGCCAGCACCGGCCTACGAGCAGTACTTC.

The J gene is TRBJ2-1, the V gene TRBV5-6; D is uncertain. Germline V gives CDR1 SGHDT, CDR2 YYEEEE. Trimming removed 0 bases from V and 5 bases from J, with 3 bases in between. The CDR3 loop spans 12 amino acids. CDR3 nucleotide sequence: TGTGCCAGCAGCTTGGCGAACAATGAGCAGTTCTTC. This codes for CASSLANNEQFF.